The rows below give T cell receptor beta chains drawn from one sample of a study of cytomegalovirus exposure and HLA in healthy donors. Method: immunoSEQ multiplex PCR; TCRdb's copy keeps in-frame clones and lacks some. The sample yields some 77,000 clones, approximately 79% seen once. The sample consisted of PBMCs. These receptors were obtained from a man aged 25 to 40 in good health and CMV-seronegative. Each CDR3 is given with its conserved first and last residue. D genes are given only for firm matches. A clone size is listed for some rows: how often the clone was seen (once, few, many), or a class if it is expanded.

D: -
size: once
V: TRBV28
J: TRBJ1-4
CDR3: CASRAGVEKLFF
DNA: TGTGCCTCCAGGGCAGGGGTAGAAAAACTGTTTTTT

D: -
size: -
V: TRBV6-5
J: TRBJ1-2
CDR3: CASRAIRGDGYTF
DNA: TGTGCCAGCAGAGCAATTCGGGGGGATGGCTACACCTTC

D: -
size: once
V: TRBV28
J: TRBJ1-5
CDR3: CASILTGTPNQPQHF
DNA: TGTGCCAGCATTCTAACCGGGACACCTAATCAGCCCCAGCATTTT

D: TRBD2
size: -
V: TRBV7-8
J: TRBJ2-3
CDR3: CASSYTRTSGTDTQYF
DNA: TGTGCCAGCAGTTATACCAGGACTAGCGGCACAGATACGCAGTATTTT

D: -
size: -
V: TRBV28
J: TRBJ1-1
CDR3: CASNPGAHRDTEAFF
DNA: TGTGCCAGCAACCCCGGAGCACACCGGGACACTGAAGCTTTCTTT

D: -
size: few
V: TRBV6-5
J: TRBJ1-4
CDR3: CASRGRGPSNEKLFF
DNA: TGTGCCAGCAGGGGGCGGGGGCCGTCTAATGAAAAACTGTTTTTT

D: -
size: few
V: TRBV6-6
J: TRBJ1-1
CDR3: CASSRQGGTEAFF
DNA: TGTGCCAGCAGTCGCCAGGGAGGAACTGAAGCTTTCTTT

D: TRBD2
size: few
V: TRBV6-5
J: TRBJ2-3
CDR3: CASSPPGLVTDTQYF
DNA: TGTGCCAGCAGTCCGCCGGGACTAGTCACAGATACGCAGTATTTT

D: TRBD1
size: few
V: TRBV30
J: TRBJ1-1
CDR3: CAWSATGSSAFF
DNA: TGTGCCTGGAGTGCGACAGGGAGTTCAGCTTTCTTT

D: -
size: -
V: TRBV7-2
J: TRBJ1-1
CDR3: CASSSQTLNTEAFF
DNA: TGTGCCAGCAGCTCCCAAACTTTGAACACTGAAGCTTTCTTT

D: -
size: -
V: TRBV5-1
J: TRBJ2-7
CDR3: CASSLGGDYEQYF
DNA: TGCGCCAGCAGCTTGGGAGGCGACTACGAGCAGTACTTC

D: TRBD1
size: -
V: TRBV5-5
J: TRBJ2-5
CDR3: CASSLEVWDRGSKETQYF
DNA: TGTGCCAGCAGCTTGGAGGTCTGGGACAGGGGGTCCAAAGAGACCCAGTACTTC

D: -
size: -
V: TRBV29-1
J: TRBJ2-3
CDR3: CSPNGRAVDTQYF
DNA: TGCAGCCCCAATGGGCGGGCTGTAGATACGCAGTATTTT

D: -
size: -
V: TRBV7-8
J: TRBJ1-1
CDR3: CASSAHHTEAFF
DNA: TGTGCCAGCAGCGCACACCACACTGAAGCTTTCTTT

D: TRBD2
size: -
V: TRBV29-1
J: TRBJ2-1
CDR3: CSVDRTSGSNEQFF
DNA: TGCAGCGTTGATAGGACTAGCGGGAGCAATGAGCAGTTCTTC

D: TRBD1
size: -
V: TRBV5-6
J: TRBJ1-2
CDR3: CASSLFRQDRGLYGYTF
DNA: TGTGCCAGCAGCTTGTTCCGTCAGGACAGGGGCCTATATGGCTACACCTTC

D: -
size: -
V: TRBV19
J: TRBJ1-5
CDR3: CASRGTDPIMSQPQHF
DNA: TGTGCCAGTCGCGGGACCGACCCAATTATGAGTCAGCCCCAGCATTTT

D: TRBD2
size: -
V: TRBV7-3
J: TRBJ2-3
CDR3: CASSLTRNPTSGVAGDTQYF
DNA: TGTGCCAGCAGCTTAACCCGAAACCCGACTAGCGGGGTTGCGGGAGATACGCAGTATTTT

D: TRBD1
size: -
V: TRBV10-2
J: TRBJ2-6
CDR3: CASRVRGLTSGANVLTF
DNA: TGCGCCAGCCGTGTCAGGGGGCTTACCTCTGGGGCCAACGTCCTGACTTTC

D: -
size: -
V: TRBV6-4
J: TRBJ2-1
CDR3: CASSDSSYNEQFF
DNA: TGTGCCAGCAGTGACTCTAGCTACAATGAGCAGTTCTTC

D: -
size: -
V: TRBV18
J: TRBJ2-7
CDR3: CASSPGAGEYYEQYF
DNA: TGTGCCAGCTCACCGGGGGCAGGGGAGTACTACGAGCAGTACTTC

D: -
size: once
V: TRBV9
J: TRBJ2-1
CDR3: CASSPLGDEQFF
DNA: TGTGCCAGCAGCCCGCTAGGGGATGAGCAGTTCTTC

D: TRBD1
size: -
V: TRBV6-9
J: TRBJ1-6
CDR3: CASVRDRGSPLHF
DNA: TGTGCCAGCGTCCGGGACAGGGGTTCACCCCTCCACTTT

D: -
size: -
V: TRBV10-2
J: TRBJ1-2
CDR3: CASSDPGEWGYTF
DNA: TGCGCCAGCAGTGATCCCGGGGAGTGGGGCTACACCTTC

D: TRBD2
size: -
V: TRBV19
J: TRBJ2-1
CDR3: CASSFPRTSGRAHEQFF
DNA: TGTGCCAGTAGTTTTCCCCGGACTAGCGGGAGGGCCCATGAGCAGTTCTTC

D: -
size: few
V: TRBV2
J: TRBJ2-3
CDR3: CASLTDTQYF
DNA: TGTGCCAGCCTGACAGATACGCAGTATTTT

D: -
size: -
V: TRBV7-3
J: TRBJ2-5
CDR3: CASSFGRGSTQYF
DNA: TGTGCCAGCAGCTTCGGCCGAGGGTCGACCCAGTACTTC

D: TRBD2
size: -
V: TRBV7-9
J: TRBJ2-7
CDR3: CARSFGTSGSGYEQYF
DNA: TGTGCCCGCAGCTTTGGGACTAGCGGGAGCGGCTACGAGCAGTACTTC

D: -
size: -
V: TRBV30
J: TRBJ1-3
CDR3: CAWRRNLSGNTIYF
DNA: TGTGCCTGGAGGCGGAACCTCTCTGGAAACACCATATATTTT

D: -
size: few
V: TRBV5-5
J: TRBJ2-3
CDR3: CASSLAGDTDTQYF
DNA: TGTGCCAGCAGCTTGGCGGGAGACACAGATACGCAGTATTTT

D: -
size: -
V: TRBV27
J: TRBJ1-1
CDR3: CASRTGTTMNTEAFF
DNA: TGTGCCAGCAGGACCGGGACAACCATGAACACTGAAGCTTTCTTT

D: TRBD1
size: -
V: TRBV15
J: TRBJ2-5
CDR3: CATSRVRGTGEETQYF
DNA: TGTGCCACCAGCAGAGTACGGGGGACAGGGGAGGAGACCCAGTACTTC

D: -
size: -
V: TRBV11-1
J: TRBJ2-7
CDR3: CASSFSPGGSYEQYF
DNA: TGTGCCAGCAGCTTTTCCCCCGGAGGCTCCTACGAGCAGTACTTC

D: -
size: -
V: TRBV6-1
J: TRBJ2-4
CDR3: CASRVEQIKNIQYF
DNA: TGTGCCAGCAGGGTGGAACAGATAAAAAACATTCAGTACTTC

D: -
size: -
V: TRBV5-1
J: TRBJ1-2
CDR3: CASRAQGANYGYTF
DNA: TGCGCCAGCCGCGCACAGGGAGCTAACTATGGCTACACCTTC

D: -
size: -
V: TRBV15
J: TRBJ2-1
CDR3: CATSKSRYNEQFF
DNA: TGTGCCACCAGCAAAAGCAGGTACAATGAGCAGTTCTTC

D: TRBD2
size: once
V: TRBV4-2
J: TRBJ2-5
CDR3: CASSGLAGMREQYF
DNA: TGTGCCAGCAGCGGACTAGCGGGAATGAGGGAGCAGTACTTC

D: -
size: -
V: TRBV6-5
J: TRBJ1-5
CDR3: CASSGQNNQPQHF
DNA: TGTGCCAGCAGTGGACAGAACAATCAGCCCCAGCATTTT

D: -
size: -
V: TRBV6-5
J: TRBJ1-6
CDR3: CASSYSYSPLPF
DNA: TGTGCCAGCAGTTACTCGTACTCACCCCTCCCCTTT

D: TRBD2
size: once
V: TRBV19
J: TRBJ2-1
CDR3: CASSILGTSGKNEQFF
DNA: TGTGCCAGTAGTATTCTCGGGACTAGCGGGAAAAATGAGCAGTTCTTC

D: -
size: -
V: TRBV30
J: TRBJ1-6
CDR3: CAWSLGGNSPLHF
DNA: TGTGCCTGGAGTCTCGGGGGTAATTCACCCCTCCACTTT

D: -
size: -
V: TRBV18
J: TRBJ1-1
CDR3: CASSPRQQMNTEAFF
DNA: TGTGCCAGCTCACCTCGACAGCAGATGAACACTGAAGCTTTCTTT

D: -
size: -
V: TRBV9
J: TRBJ2-7
CDR3: CASSVDRNSYEQYF
DNA: TGTGCCAGCAGCGTCGACAGGAACTCCTACGAGCAGTACTTC

D: TRBD1
size: -
V: TRBV5-1
J: TRBJ1-1
CDR3: CASSSPTGGGTEAFF
DNA: TGCGCCAGCAGCTCTCCCACAGGGGGCGGCACTGAAGCTTTCTTT

D: TRBD1
size: -
V: TRBV6-1
J: TRBJ1-2
CDR3: CASSEEYRGYGYTF
DNA: TGTGCCAGCAGTGAAGAGTACAGGGGGTATGGCTACACCTTC

D: -
size: once
V: TRBV15
J: TRBJ1-1
CDR3: CATSLTGGLRAFF
DNA: TGTGCCACCAGCCTAACCGGCGGGCTTCGAGCTTTCTTT

D: TRBD2
size: -
V: TRBV29-1
J: TRBJ2-7
CDR3: CSVEDQRTGGLYEQYF
DNA: TGCAGCGTTGAAGATCAAAGGACGGGGGGTTTGTACGAGCAGTACTTC

D: -
size: -
V: TRBV2
J: TRBJ2-3
CDR3: CASSARAGSRDTQYF
DNA: TGTGCCAGCAGTGCACGGGCAGGGTCAAGGGATACGCAGTATTTT

D: -
size: -
V: TRBV7-2
J: TRBJ2-7
CDR3: CASSFSSDQYEQYF
DNA: TGTGCCAGCAGCTTTAGCAGCGATCAATACGAGCAGTACTTC

D: -
size: -
V: TRBV18
J: TRBJ1-1
CDR3: CASSQDRRGTEAFF
DNA: TGTGCCAGCTCACAGGATAGAAGGGGAACTGAAGCTTTCTTT

D: -
size: -
V: TRBV28
J: TRBJ2-7
CDR3: CASSLGGPPYEQYF
DNA: TGTGCCAGCAGTTTAGGAGGGCCCCCCTACGAGCAGTACTTC

D: TRBD1
size: few
V: TRBV4-3
J: TRBJ1-1
CDR3: CASSRDSGWDTEAFF
DNA: TGCGCCAGCAGCCGGGACAGCGGGTGGGATACTGAAGCTTTCTTT

D: -
size: -
V: TRBV6-5
J: TRBJ2-3
CDR3: CASRRTASGDTQYF
DNA: TGTGCCAGCAGGAGGACAGCGTCAGGAGATACGCAGTATTTT

D: TRBD1
size: -
V: TRBV11-2
J: TRBJ2-5
CDR3: CASSLYGDRQETQYF
DNA: TGTGCCAGCAGCCTGTACGGGGACAGACAAGAGACCCAGTACTTC

D: TRBD2
size: once
V: TRBV18
J: TRBJ2-5
CDR3: CASSPGLEATQYF
DNA: TGTGCCAGCTCACCGGGACTAGAGGCGACCCAGTACTTC